What follows are 28 T cell receptor beta chains derived from one specimen sequenced in a study of blood T cell repertoires in COVID-19. Generated by immunoSEQ multiplex PCR, the TCRdb table keeps only in-frame clones and is missing some. This sample yields 200,000 to 250,000 clones, of which 80% to 90% are seen a single time; 15% to 20% belongs to the top ten. The sequencing input was peripheral blood. The receptors were gathered from a woman older than 75 with active or convalescent COVID-19.

V is TRBV5-5 and J is TRBJ2-7, with 13 bases identical to TRBD2. Losses at the gene ends were 3 bases for V and 4 bases for J; bases not matched to a gene: 13. The CDR3 length is 18 residues. Germline V gene sequence: CDR1 SGHKS, CDR2 YYEKEE (reference sequence). The CDR3 DNA reads as TGTGCCAGCAGCTCCCAACTTACTAGCGGGAGGGCCAGATACGAGCAGTACTTC. Translated: CASSSQLTSGRARYEQYF.

Details on this clone: A read error may account for a junction end that differs from germline. Here the CDR3 DNA reads TGTGCCAGCAGCGAGGGACAGAGCTTC. Its protein product is CASSEGQSF. The rearrangement links TRBV9 to TRBJ1-2; 7 positions match TRBD1. The CDR3 totals 9 residues. CDR1 SGDLS and CDR2 YYNGEE come from the germline V gene.

The rearrangement uses TRBV10-3 and TRBJ2-7; 10 nucleotides line up with TRBD1. Unmatched junction bases numbered 2, after V lost 6 bases and J lost 6 bases. The CDR3 totals 12 residues. Germline CDR1 reads ENHRY; CDR2 reads SYGVKD. This CDR3 reads CAIRGDRGEQYF. CDR3 nucleotide sequence: TGTGCCATCAGGGGGGACAGGGGCGAGCAGTACTTC.

The rearrangement joins TRBV18 to TRBJ1-6; 7 nucleotides agree with TRBD1. Unmatched junction bases numbered 7, after V lost 2 bases and J lost 0 bases. The germline gives CDR1 KGHSH, CDR2 LQKENI. The CDR3 loop spans 18 amino acids. This CDR3 is CASSPKGQPSSYNSPLHF. The CDR3 bases are TGTGCCAGCTCACCAAAGGGACAGCCGAGCTCCTATAATTCACCCCTCCACTTT.

V gene TRBV2 combines with J gene TRBJ1-6, with no clear D. Trimming left V 1 base short and J 6 bases short, with 10 bases between. Germline V gene sequence: CDR1 SNHLY, CDR2 FYNNEI. The CDR3 contains 15 residues. CDR3 DNA: TGTGCCAGCAGTGAAGGGAGGTTGGGTAATTCACCCCTCCACTTT. It codes for CASSEGRLGNSPLHF.

This clone was seen more than once but under ten times. The J gene is TRBJ1-2, the V gene TRBV27; possibly TRBD1 for D (5 bases). Germline V lookup: CDR1 MNHEY, CDR2 SMNVEV (reference sequence). The CDR3 is made up of 18 amino acids. Trimming left V 5 bases short and J 3 bases short, with 25 bases between. CDR3 residues: CASSPYLGGAGKDYGYTF. The CDR3 bases are TGTGCCAGCAGTCCCTACCTGGGCGGGGCAGGGAAGGACTATGGCTACACCTTC.

The genes are TRBV11-3 and TRBJ1-1; D is unresolved. V lost 5 bases and J lost 4, with 20 bases in between. This CDR3 spans 16 amino acids. Germline CDR1 and CDR2: SGHNT and YENEEA. The CDR3 DNA is TGTGCCAGCAGCAACACCCGCGGGCTTCTAGGCACTGAAGCTTTCTTT. Its translation is CASSNTRGLLGTEAFF. The full variable domain, with the rest looked up from reference TRBV11-3 and TRBJ1-1, is EAGVVQSPRYKIIEKKQPVAFWCNPISGHNTLYWYLQNLGQGPELLIRYENEEAVDDSQLPKDRFSAERLKGVDSTLKIQPAELGDSAVYLCASSNTRGLLGTEAFFGQGTRLTVV.

The chain joins TRBV19 to TRBJ1-1, with 9 bases lining up with TRBD1. Germline CDR1 and CDR2: LNHDA and SQIVND (reference sequence). With V trimmed by 6 bases and J by 1 base, 9 bases remained unmatched. The CDR3 length is 16 residues. CDR3 in DNA: TGTGCCAGTAGGCGCCGGGGGGGACAGGGGAACACTGAAGCTTTCTTT. Translated: CASRRRGGQGNTEAFF.

The gene calls are TRBV7-3 and TRBJ2-7; the match to TRBD1 covers 11 bases. This CDR3 has 14 amino acids. V was clipped by 5 bases and J by 7 bases; unmatched bases: 7. Germline V CDR1 and CDR2: SGHTA, FQGTGA. Here the CDR3 reads CASSPGQGAGEQYF. The CDR3 coding sequence is TGTGCCAGCAGCCCCGGACAGGGGGCAGGGGAGCAGTACTTC. Based on the CDR3 plus reference TRBV7-3 and TRBJ2-7, the full variable domain is GAGVSQTPSNKVTEKGKYVELRCDPISGHTALYWYRQSLGQGPEFLIYFQGTGAADDSGLPNDRFFAVRPEGSVSTLKIQRTERGDSAVYLCASSPGQGAGEQYFGPGTRLTVT.

The chain has TRBV15 and TRBJ2-7, with 8 bases lining up with TRBD1. The V gene's germline CDR1 is LNHNV and CDR2 YYDKDF (reference sequence). CDR3 size: 14 residues. V shed 0 bases and J 5 bases; nucleotides not matched to a gene: 3. The chain's CDR3 is CATSREAGGHEQYF. The DNA of the CDR3 is TGTGCCACCAGCAGAGAGGCAGGGGGCCACGAGCAGTACTTC.

The rearrangement uses TRBV7-2 and TRBJ2-4, with 8 bases that match TRBD1. Trimming took 0 bases from V and 7 from J; bases not matched to a gene: 5. Germline CDR1 SGHTA, CDR2 FQGNSA. The length of the CDR3 is 15 residues. For the CDR3, the DNA is TGTGCCAGCAGCTTAGCCTCGGGACAGGCGAACATTCAGTACTTC. This codes for CASSLASGQANIQYF.

The V call is TRBV7-2, the J call TRBJ2-5; 7 nucleotides agree with TRBD2. The V segment lost 0 bases and the J segment 5 bases; nucleotides outside the gene matches: 6. The CDR3 sequence is 15 residues long. The germline V gene has CDR1 SGHTA and CDR2 FQGNSA. CDR3 DNA sequence: TGTGCCAGCAGCTTAGCGTCGGCTAGCGGCGAGACCCAGTACTTC. Protein product: CASSLASASGETQYF.

The chain couples TRBV6-5 to TRBJ2-3; no firm D call. Germline V gene data show CDR1 as MNHEY and CDR2 as SVGAGI. CDR3 length equals 15 residues. V was cut by 2 bases and J by 4 bases, with 13 bases left in between. The CDR3 spells CASSYTPSRADTQYF. Written as DNA, the CDR3 is TGTGCCAGCAGTTACACCCCGTCAAGAGCAGATACGCAGTATTTT.

This rearrangement joins TRBV15 to TRBJ2-4; a possible D gene is TRBD1 (6 bases). Trimming pared 1 base from V and 1 base from J, leaving 8 bases between. The germline gives CDR1 LNHNV, CDR2 YYDKDF (reference sequence). CDR3 length: 15 amino acids. CDR3 coding DNA: TGTGCCACCAGCAGAGGACAGGTGGCCAAAAACATTCAGTACTTC. Translated: CATSRGQVAKNIQYF.

The chain joins TRBV5-1 to TRBJ2-1, with TRBD2 matching over 7 bases. Per germline, CDR1 SGHRS and CDR2 YFSETQ. The CDR3 contains 15 residues. J gave up 3 bases and V 0 bases, and 3 bases lay outside the gene matches. The CDR3 DNA is TGCGCCAGCAGCTTGGCCCTAGCGGTCTACAATGAGCAGTTCTTC. As protein: CASSLALAVYNEQFF.

The chain recombines TRBV7-9 with TRBJ1-1, with D tentatively TRBD1 (5 bases). The V gene lost 4 bases and the J gene lost 8 bases, with 14 bases spanning the gap. The CDR3 loop spans 13 amino acids. Germline loops: CDR1 SEHNR, CDR2 FQNEAQ (reference sequence). For the CDR3, the DNA is TGTGCCAGCAGCTCGACGGAGGGGACCGAAGCTTTCTTT. The encoded protein is CASSSTEGTEAFF.

The chain employs TRBV3-1 (or the pseudogene TRBV3-2) and TRBJ1-1, with unresolved D. This CDR3 is 15 amino acids long. V dropped 0 bases and J dropped 6 bases, with 14 bases sitting between them. The germline V gene has CDR1 LGHDT and CDR2 YNNKEL (reference sequence). CDR3 DNA: TGTGCCAGCAGCCAAGATTTGGTGGCAGTGGCTGAAGCTTTCTTT. Its translation is CASSQDLVAVAEAFF.

The V and J genes are TRBV19 and TRBJ2-3; 9 bases fit TRBD2. V lost 5 bases and J lost 0; bases outside the gene matches: 15. The CDR3 runs 19 residues. From germline, CDR1 is LNHDA and CDR2 SQIVND (reference sequence). The CDR3 DNA is TGTGCCAGTAGTTCCCTCCGCGGGAGGGGGGAACCTAGCACAGATACGCAGTATTTT. Translation gives CASSSLRGRGEPSTDTQYF.

The chain combines TRBV5-1 with TRBJ2-3, with TRBD2 matching 13 bases. Per the germline V gene, CDR1 is SGHRS and CDR2 is YFSETQ. The ends lost 4 bases at V and 5 bases at J; junction bases unmatched: 10. The CDR3 spans 17 residues. The CDR3 is CASSPELAGGQGDTQYF. CDR3 coding DNA: TGCGCCAGCAGCCCGGAACTAGCGGGAGGGCAAGGAGATACGCAGTATTTT.

The genes are TRBV5-1 and TRBJ1-4, with D tentatively TRBD1 (5 bases). The CDR3 loop spans 16 amino acids. Germline V lookup: CDR1 SGHRS, CDR2 YFSETQ. V lost 1 base, J lost 6 bases, and 16 bases lay in between. The CDR3 nucleotides are TGCGCCAGCAGCTTGAGGCCAGGGCGGTTGGATGAAAAACTGTTTTTT. Amino acid sequence: CASSLRPGRLDEKLFF.

J is TRBJ1-5 and V is TRBV7-9; 7 bases match TRBD1. Germline values: CDR1 SEHNR, CDR2 FQNEAQ (reference sequence). V lost 5 bases and J lost 0; bases outside the gene matches: 7. There are 16 residues in the CDR3. CDR3 protein: CASSLSTGNSNQPQHF. The CDR3 nucleotides read TGTGCCAGCAGCCTCTCGACAGGGAATAGCAATCAGCCCCAGCATTTT.

The chain is built from TRBV2 and TRBJ2-3; TRBD2 agrees at 7 bases. The V segment lost 2 bases and the J segment 0 bases; nucleotides outside the gene matches: 5. The CDR3 contains 16 residues. The germline V gene encodes CDR1 SNHLY and CDR2 FYNNEI. CDR3 protein: CASSEFQRGSTDTQYF. CDR3 DNA: TGTGCCAGCAGTGAATTCCAGCGGGGTAGCACAGATACGCAGTATTTT.

The V gene is TRBV5-6, the J gene TRBJ1-5; unclear D gene. V was trimmed by 3 bases and J by 2 bases, leaving 6 bases between them. CDR1 is SGHDT, CDR2 YYEEEE, per germline. CDR3 length: 13 amino acids. The CDR3 DNA reads TGTGCCAGCAGCTGGAGCGGCAATCAGCCCCAGCATTTT. Translating it yields CASSWSGNQPQHF.

V usage is TRBV7-8 and J usage is TRBJ1-3, with a possible D match to TRBD1 (6 bases). Germline-derived CDR1 and CDR2 are SGHVS and FQNEAQ. This CDR3 has 13 residues. V lost 2 bases to trimming and J lost 8 bases, with 10 bases between them. In DNA, the CDR3 is TGTGCCAGCAGCTTAACAGGGCGAGACACCATATATTTT. Its translation is CASSLTGRDTIYF.

The gene calls are TRBV21-1 and TRBJ2-5; TRBD2, the table's D call, lacks a check against the DNA. TRBV21-1 is an annotated pseudogene. The CDR3 consists of 15 residues. The CDR3 protein is CASSPKRGGRETQYF. In DNA form, the CDR3 reads TGTGCCAGCAGCCCCAAGCGGGGGGGGAGGGAGACCCAGTACTTC.

Here the CDR3 reads CASSPGQGSGANVLTF. The CDR3 DNA is TGTGCCAGCAGCCCAGGACAGGGGTCTGGGGCCAACGTCCTGACTTTC. V usage is TRBV4-2 and J usage is TRBJ2-6, with 9 bases matching TRBD1. This CDR3 is 16 amino acids long. Per germline, CDR1 LGHNA and CDR2 YNFKEQ. V dropped 4 bases and J dropped 1; count of bases not matched to a gene: 2.

This clone was picked up one time. The chain links TRBV19 to TRBJ1-6; the D is unclear. CDR1 is LNHDA, CDR2 SQIVND, per germline (reference sequence). The CDR3 is 15 amino acids. Between the trimmed V and J ends, which lost 5 bases and 7 bases, there was a span of 15 bases. The CDR3 region is CASSALRLSNSPLHF. The CDR3 region has the DNA TGTGCCAGTAGTGCCCTTAGACTCTCCAATTCACCCCTCCACTTT.

The chain carries TRBV4-2 and TRBJ2-1; D is possibly TRBD2 (5 bases). V gave up 1 base and J gave up 12 bases, with 13 bases separating them. The V gene's germline CDR1 is LGHNA and CDR2 YNFKEQ. This CDR3 region has 13 residues. CDR3 nucleotides: TGTGCCAGCAGCCAAGTCGTCGGGATCACGCAGTTCTTC. It is translated as CASSQVVGITQFF.